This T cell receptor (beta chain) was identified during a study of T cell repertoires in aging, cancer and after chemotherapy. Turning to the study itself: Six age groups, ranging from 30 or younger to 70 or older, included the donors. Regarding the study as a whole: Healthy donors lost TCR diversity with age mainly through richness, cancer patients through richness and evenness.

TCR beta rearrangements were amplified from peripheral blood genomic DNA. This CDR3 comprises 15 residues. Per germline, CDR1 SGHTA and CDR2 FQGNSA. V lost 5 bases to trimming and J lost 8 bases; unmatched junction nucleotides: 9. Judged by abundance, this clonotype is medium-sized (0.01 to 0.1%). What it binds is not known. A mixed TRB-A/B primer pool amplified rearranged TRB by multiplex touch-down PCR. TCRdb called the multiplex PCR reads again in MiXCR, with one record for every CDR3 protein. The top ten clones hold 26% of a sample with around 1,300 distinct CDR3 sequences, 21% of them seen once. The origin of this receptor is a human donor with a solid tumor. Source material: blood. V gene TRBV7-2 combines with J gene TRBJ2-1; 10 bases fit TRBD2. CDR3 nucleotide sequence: TGTGCCAGCAGCCCCGCCGGGACTAGCGTCCATGAGCAGTTCTTC. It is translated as CASSPAGTSVHEQFF.